The 17 T cell receptor beta chains listed next were all sequenced from one sample in a study of tumor-infiltrating lymphocytes in primary liver carcinoma. Priming with a constant-region primer yielded TCR beta cDNA from about 540 ng total RNA. ARM-PCR, slightly modified, supplied the TCR beta libraries through three nested multiplex PCR rounds. It was with TRBV1-TRBV30 forward primers and a C-beta reverse primer that the first two PCR rounds were run, at roughly 9 cycles each. TCRdb reprocessed the multiplex PCR reads via MiXCR and lists one record per CDR3 protein. This sample has about 59,000 distinct CDR3 sequences, with roughly 70% found just once. It was from roughly 20-30 mg of unsorted bulk tissue that RNA and DNA were co-extracted. Material for sequencing was liver tumor tissue from sampling region 2. The sample's subset: tumor region T2, inferior pole. These receptors were collected from a man aged 35 to 55 with primary liver carcinoma and hepatitis B virus infection.

Remarks on this clonotype: The junction departs from the called germline gene at one end, perhaps through a read error. The V call is TRBV6-1, the J call TRBJ2-1, with 10 bases identical to TRBD1. The CDR3 is 13 amino acids. Germline V gene data show CDR1 as MNHNS and CDR2 as SASEGT. The CDR3 region has the DNA TGTGTCAGCAGTGAAGGGACAGGGGATGAGCGGTTCTTC. Translating gives CVSSEGTGDERFF.

Comments on this clonotype: At one of its ends the junction is not consistent with the germline gene, which may arise from a read error. The chain recombines TRBV6-1 with TRBJ1-6; D call uncertain. The CDR3 contains 14 residues. Germline CDR1 MNHNS, CDR2 SASEGT. The CDR3 reads CARSEGESVSPLHF. The CDR3 DNA sequence: TGTGCCAGGAGTGAGGGCGAGTCAGTATCGCCCCTCCACTTT.

Of note for this clonotype: Just one base apart from a much larger clone, this may be a read error. This chain joins TRBV10-3 and TRBJ1-5; 8 nucleotides align to TRBD1. Germline values: CDR1 ENHRY, CDR2 SYGVKD. CDR3 length: 19 residues. V lost 10 bases to trimming and J lost 2 bases; unmatched junction nucleotides: 22. This CDR3 reads CATHDPGQELRSGNQPQHF. The DNA of the CDR3 is TGTGCCACCCACGACCCGGGACAGGAGCTGAGGTCCGGCAATCAGCCCCAGCATTTT.

Worth noting for this clonotype: The junction shows a germline mismatch at one end, possibly a read error. This rearrangement joins TRBV6-1 to TRBJ2-3; the match to TRBD1 covers 8 bases. The CDR3 extends over 15 amino acids. Germline assignment: CDR1 MNHNS and CDR2 SASEGT. CDR3 coding DNA: TGTGTCAACAGTGATGAGACAGGGGTGGCAGATATGCAGTATTTT. Amino acid sequence: CVNSDETGVADMQYF.

Details on this clonotype: Because it lacks the conserved phenylalanine or tryptophan at the end, this CDR3 is likely a read error. The chain recombines TRBV11-1 with TRBJ2-4; 13 bases are a match to TRBD2. The CDR3 spans 17 residues. CDR1 and CDR2 (germline): SGHAT, FQDESV (reference sequence). The CDR3: CATSFPGTSGTKNTQYL. As DNA, the CDR3 is TGTGCCACCAGCTTTCCCGGGACTAGCGGGACCAAAAACACTCAGTACCTC.

The J gene is TRBJ2-1, the V gene TRBV29-1, with 7 positions matching TRBD2. V lost 6 bases, J lost 4 bases, and 15 bases stayed unmatched. The CDR3 extends over 16 amino acids. The germline CDR1 and CDR2 sequences are SQVTM and ANQGSEA. CDR3 region: CSVEFMELAEYNEQFF. The CDR3 bases are TGCAGCGTGGAATTTATGGAGCTAGCGGAGTACAATGAGCAGTTCTTC.

About this clonotype: A clone one base away is much larger, so this may be a read error. The chain has TRBV7-3 and TRBJ2-1; TRBD2 aligns across 7 bases. This CDR3 contains 14 residues. V shed 5 bases, J shed 5 bases, and the junction held 6 bases outside the gene matches. CDR1 and CDR2 from the germline V gene are SGHTA and FQGTGA. CDR3 bases: TGTGCCAGCAGCACATCACTAGCGAACAATGAGCAGTTCTTC. This encodes CASSTSLANNEQFF.

To note about this clonotype: Sequence at one end of the junction differs from germline and may be a read error. The V gene is TRBV29-1, the J gene TRBJ1-2; no firm D call. The CDR3 has 14 amino acids. Germline V CDR1 and CDR2: SQVTM, ANQGSEA. The CDR3 nucleotides are TGCAGCGTGTGGCACCCGGGCCAGGACTATGGTTACACCTTC. This encodes CSVWHPGQDYGYTF.

The rearrangement links TRBV12-3 or TRBV12-4 to TRBJ2-3; TRBD1 aligns across 8 bases. The CDR3 spans 13 residues. In nucleotides, the CDR3 is TGTGTCATAGGACAGGGAGGCACAGATACGCAGTATTTT. This encodes CVIGQGGTDTQYF.

For this clonotype: A read error may be the cause here, since a much bigger clone is one base away. The V and J genes are TRBV10-1 and TRBJ2-3, with 7 bases that match TRBD2. Germline CDR1 and CDR2: WNHNN and SYGVQD (reference sequence). The CDR3 spans 14 residues. In nucleotides, the CDR3 is TGCCCCAGCAGTGAGGAGCGGGACACAGATACGCAGTATTTT. Its translation: CPSSEERDTDTQYF.

For this clonotype: It may be a read error: a sequence one base away is much more abundant. The rearrangement joins TRBV11-2 to TRBJ2-7; D is perhaps TRBD1 (5 bases). This CDR3 region has 15 residues. V was shortened by 2 bases and J by 5 bases, with 16 bases between the two germline ends. From germline, CDR1 is SGHAT and CDR2 FQNNGV. CDR3 nucleotide sequence: TGTGCCAGCAGCTTACGATGGACAAGGGATAACGAGCAGTACTTC. It specifies CASSLRWTRDNEQYF.

In regard to this clonotype: A junction end diverges from the germline sequence, so it may reflect a read error. The chain links TRBV4-3 to TRBJ1-2; TRBD1 aligns across 8 bases. Germline values: CDR1 LGHNA, CDR2 YSLEER. The CDR3 totals 16 residues. The CDR3, as DNA: TGTGCCAGCAGCCTGAAAACAGGACAGGGAAACTATGGCTACACCTTC. This translates into CASSLKTGQGNYGYTF.

This clonotype occurred once. At one of its ends the junction is not consistent with the germline gene, which may arise from a read error. This chain links TRBV5-5 with TRBJ1-1, with 8 nucleotides matching TRBD1. Germline V gene lookup returns CDR1 SGHKS and CDR2 YYEKEE (reference sequence). The CDR3 consists of 13 residues. CDR3 loop: CAGSLDRGTEVFF. The CDR3 coding sequence is TGTGCCGGCAGCTTAGACAGGGGCACTGAGGTTTTCTTT.

Turning to this clonotype: This could be a read error, since a much larger clone is one nucleotide away. The CDR3 loop is CASTSVQGVLGFHNEQFF. DNA for the CDR3: TGTGCCAGCACCTCCGTACAGGGGGTGCTAGGGTTCCATAATGAGCAGTTCTTC. V gene TRBV12-3 or TRBV12-4 combines with J gene TRBJ2-1; 8 positions match TRBD1. V trimming: 7 bases; J trimming: 7 bases; junction bases outside the gene matches: 21. There are 18 residues in the CDR3.

In regard to this clonotype: The junction and the germline gene differ at one end; a read error may be behind it. The V and J genes are TRBV4-3 and TRBJ1-6; D is ambiguous. The CDR3 length is 14 residues. Germline V CDR1 and CDR2: LGHNA, YSLEER. CDR3 in amino acids: CANSQDFYDSPLHF. DNA for the CDR3: TGCGCCAACAGCCAAGATTTTTACGATTCACCCCTCCACTTT.

Turning to this clonotype: It is unclear where the CDR3 begins or ends on the DNA, so no DNA is shown, and the CDR3 is as TCRdb lists it. The J gene is TRBJ1-5, the V gene TRBV6-2 or TRBV6-3; TRBD1 reflects the table's D call only, with no check against the DNA. The CDR3 is 14 amino acids in total, end residues counted. Germline V lookup: CDR1 MNHEY, CDR2 SVGEGT. The CDR3: CDSSFGQGNQPQHF.

As for this clonotype: The junction differs from germline at one of its ends, possibly a read error. The CDR3 nucleotides read TGTGCCAGCAGCCCTGGGTTCGACAATATCAACGAGCAGTATTTC. It is translated as CASSPGFDNINEQYF. The rearrangement links TRBV5-6 to TRBJ2-7; D is unclear. Germline V gene data show CDR1 as SGHDT and CDR2 as YYEEEE. This CDR3 has 15 residues.